The next 15 T cell receptor beta chains were all read from a single sample in a study of T cells in Graves' hyperthyroidism and ophthalmopathy. RNA transcripts gave rise to amplified TCR beta CDR3 regions. The HTBI primer set drove a first-round RT-PCR of the TCR CDR3. From the multiplex PCR reads, TCRdb called clonotypes with MiXCR, one entry per CDR3 protein. The sample has about 420,000 distinct CDR3 sequences, 15% to 18% seen once. The sequenced material came from blood. The origin of the receptors is a woman under 30 with Graves' hyperthyroidism.

This clonotype was observed a few times. V gene TRBV4-3 combines with J gene TRBJ2-1; 7 nucleotides align to TRBD1. Germline V gene lookup returns CDR1 LGHNA and CDR2 YSLEER. The CDR3 totals 17 residues. The ends lost 3 bases at V and 6 bases at J; junction bases unmatched: 14. CDR3 DNA: TGCGCCAGCAGCCAGACGCTGGGGACAGCAATGATCAATGAGCAGTTCTTC. It translates to CASSQTLGTAMINEQFF.

This clonotype was seen ten or more times. J is TRBJ2-1 and V is TRBV7-2; D possibly corresponds to TRBD2 (7 bases). The CDR3 consists of 15 residues. The V gene lost 6 bases and the J gene lost 7 bases, with 19 bases spanning the gap. CDR1 is SGHTA, CDR2 FQGNSA, per germline. The CDR3, as DNA: TGTGCCAGCAGGGAAGGGGGGGGCCGTACGAATGAGCAGTTCTTC. It specifies CASREGGGRTNEQFF.

CDR3 in DNA: TGCGCCAGCAGCCAAGATCCTAGCGGGAACTCCTACGAGCAGTACTTC. Amino acid sequence: CASSQDPSGNSYEQYF. The chain joins TRBV4-1 to TRBJ2-7; 9 nucleotides line up with TRBD2. Germline CDR1 and CDR2: MGHRA and YSYEKL. This CDR3 contains 16 residues. V shed 0 bases, J shed 0 bases, and the junction held 3 bases outside the gene matches.

This chain joins TRBV9 and TRBJ2-7; D is perhaps TRBD1 (6 bases). The CDR3 extends over 14 amino acids. Per germline, CDR1 SGDLS and CDR2 YYNGEE. V lost 3 bases and J lost 2, with 12 bases in between. The CDR3 loop is CASSERDNPYEQYF. The CDR3 DNA reads as TGTGCCAGCAGCGAACGGGACAACCCCTACGAGCAGTACTTC.

In its sample, this clonotype was seen many times. The chain has TRBV6-2 or TRBV6-3 and TRBJ2-1; 8 bases match TRBD2. With 0 bases clipped from V and 1 base from J, the junction kept 11 bases outside the gene matches. CDR3 length: 19 amino acids. CDR1 and CDR2 (germline): MNHEY, SVGEGT. The CDR3 spells CASSYSISAVAGSYNEQFF. The CDR3 DNA is TGTGCCAGCAGTTACTCTATCTCCGCGGTAGCGGGATCCTACAATGAGCAGTTCTTC.

This clonotype was picked up many times. The J gene is TRBJ1-6, the V gene TRBV27, with a possible D match to TRBD1 (5 bases). Germline CDR1 reads MNHEY; CDR2 reads SMNVEV (reference sequence). V gave up 4 bases and J gave up 14 bases, with 18 bases separating them. The CDR3 loop spans 14 amino acids. For the CDR3, the DNA is TGTGCCAGCAGTTCCCTCACGACCCCAGGGACCCTCCACTTT. Protein sequence: CASSSLTTPGTLHF.

This clonotype was seen repeatedly, ten times or more. This chain links TRBV28 with TRBJ1-1; D gene ambiguous. The V and J ends lost 7 bases and 2 bases respectively, with 17 bases between them. The CDR3 contains 15 residues. Germline V gene sequence: CDR1 MDHEN, CDR2 SYDVKM. CDR3 nucleotides: TGTGCCAGCACCCCCGCACGCGGGGTTAACACTGAAGCTTTCTTT. Its translation: CASTPARGVNTEAFF.

A few counts support this clonotype. It may be a read error: a sequence one base away is much more abundant. This sequence joins TRBV7-9 and TRBJ2-1; the D is unclear. The CDR3 is 14 residues long. Germline-derived CDR1 and CDR2 are SEHNR and FQNEAQ (reference sequence). Trimming took 1 base from V and 8 from J, leaving 12 bases between them. DNA of the CDR3: TGTGCCAGCAGCTTAGAAGGTGCATACGATGAGCAGTTCTTC. This sequence encodes CASSLEGAYDEQFF.

The chain recombines TRBV7-9 with TRBJ2-5; D is unresolved. The CDR3 length is 15 residues. The V end was cut by 2 bases, the J end by 5 bases, with 15 bases between. Per the germline V gene, CDR1 is SEHNR and CDR2 is FQNEAQ (reference sequence). CDR3 nucleotides: TGTGCCAGCAGCTTATCGACGAGCGAGGTGGAGACCCAGTACTTC. This sequence encodes CASSLSTSEVETQYF.

J is TRBJ1-1 and V is TRBV6-2 or TRBV6-3, with D possibly being TRBD1 (5 bases). This CDR3 contains 14 residues. Trimming cost V 7 bases and J 4 bases, with 16 bases left between them. CDR1 MNHEY and CDR2 SVGEGT come from the germline V gene. CDR3 region: CASNTRGGGTEAFF. The CDR3, as DNA: TGTGCCAGCAACACGAGGGGCGGCGGCACTGAAGCTTTCTTT.

The V and J genes are TRBV27 and TRBJ1-5; the D gene is possibly TRBD1 (6 bases). V lost 7 bases and J 10 bases, leaving 20 bases between the germline ends. The CDR3 consists of 14 residues. Germline CDR1 reads MNHEY; CDR2 reads SMNVEV (reference sequence). The CDR3, as DNA: TGTGCCAGCACTAGAGCCGGGGGGCGAGGCCCCCAGCATTTT. Its protein is CASTRAGGRGPQHF.

Worth noting for this clonotype: One end of the junction fails to match germline, which may point to a read error. The J gene is TRBJ2-7, the V gene TRBV7-9, with D unresolved. This CDR3 comprises 13 residues. Germline lookup yields CDR1 SEHNR and CDR2 FQNEAQ (reference sequence). Here the CDR3 DNA reads TGTGCCAACAGCCCTCGCTTGGGCTACGAGCAGTACTTC. It is translated as CANSPRLGYEQYF.

This clonotype was detected a few times. The chain recombines TRBV20-1 with TRBJ2-7; 11 bases fit TRBD2. The CDR3 spans 17 residues. Germline loops: CDR1 DFQATT, CDR2 SNEGSKA (reference sequence). Losses at the gene ends were 0 bases for V and 0 bases for J; bases not matched to a gene: 7. In nucleotides, the CDR3 is TGCAGTGCTAGAGATCTGGCTAGCGGGGGGTCCTCCTACGAGCAGTACTTC. Its translation is CSARDLASGGSSYEQYF.

This clonotype occurred many times. The gene calls are TRBV7-2 and TRBJ2-3; weak D call: TRBD1 (5 bases). V shed 1 base and J shed 2 bases, with 13 bases lying between them. The CDR3 runs to 16 residues. Germline values: CDR1 SGHTA, CDR2 FQGNSA. The CDR3 DNA reads as TGTGCCAGCAGCTTAGGGTTCCAGGGCCTCACAGATACGCAGTATTTT. Protein sequence: CASSLGFQGLTDTQYF. Filled out from reference TRBV7-2 and TRBJ2-3, the complete variable domain reads GAGVSQSPSNKVTEKGKDVELRCDPISGHTALYWYRQSLGQGLEFLIYFQGNSAPDKSGLPSDRFSAERTGGSVSTLTIQRTQQEDSAVYLCASSLGFQGLTDTQYFGPGTRLTVL.

In this sample, this clonotype turned up many times. The chain is built from TRBV28 and TRBJ2-1, with 12 positions matching TRBD1. V dropped 4 bases and J dropped 9; count of bases not matched to a gene: 10. The germline gives CDR1 MDHEN, CDR2 SYDVKM. The CDR3 consists of 16 residues. CDR3 sequence (DNA): TGTGCCAGCAGTTCCCCCGGGACAGGGGGCACGGGTGAGCAGTTCTTC. Amino acids: CASSSPGTGGTGEQFF.